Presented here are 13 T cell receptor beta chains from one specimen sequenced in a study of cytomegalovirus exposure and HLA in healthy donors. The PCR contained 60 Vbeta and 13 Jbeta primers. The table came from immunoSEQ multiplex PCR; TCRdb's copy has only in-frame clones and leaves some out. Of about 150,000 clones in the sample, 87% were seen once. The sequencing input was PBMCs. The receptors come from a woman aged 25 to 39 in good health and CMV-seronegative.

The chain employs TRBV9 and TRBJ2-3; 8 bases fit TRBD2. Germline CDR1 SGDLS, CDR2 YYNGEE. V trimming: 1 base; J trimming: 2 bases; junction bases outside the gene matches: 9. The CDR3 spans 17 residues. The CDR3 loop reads CASSVLGLAGNTDTQYF. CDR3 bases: TGTGCCAGCAGCGTATTAGGGCTAGCGGGTAACACAGATACGCAGTATTTT.

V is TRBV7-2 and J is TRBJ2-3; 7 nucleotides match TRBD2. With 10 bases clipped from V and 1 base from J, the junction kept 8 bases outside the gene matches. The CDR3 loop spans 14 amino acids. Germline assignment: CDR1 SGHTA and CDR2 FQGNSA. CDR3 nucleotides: TGTGCCAATGGAAGGGCGGGAGGCACAGATACGCAGTATTTT. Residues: CANGRAGGTDTQYF.

CDR3 amino acids: CGLLEGAGYTF. The CDR3 DNA reads TGCGGCCTTTTGGAGGGGGCTGGCTACACCTTC. The chain couples TRBV29-1 to TRBJ1-2; TRBD1 matches at 7 bases. This CDR3 is built from 11 residues. Germline-derived CDR1 and CDR2 are SQVTM and ANQGSEA.

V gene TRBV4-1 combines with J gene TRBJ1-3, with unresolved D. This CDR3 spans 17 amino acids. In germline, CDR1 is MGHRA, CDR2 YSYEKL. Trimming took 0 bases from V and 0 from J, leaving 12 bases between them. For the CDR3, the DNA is TGCGCCAGCAGCCAAGACCGGGTGATCGACTCTGGAAACACCATATATTTT. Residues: CASSQDRVIDSGNTIYF.

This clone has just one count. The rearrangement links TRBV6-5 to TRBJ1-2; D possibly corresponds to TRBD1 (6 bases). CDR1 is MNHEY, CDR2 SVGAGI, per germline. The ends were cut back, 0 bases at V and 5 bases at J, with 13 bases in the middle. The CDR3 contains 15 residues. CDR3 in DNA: TGTGCCAGCAGTTACTCCCCGACAGGCGGGTATGGCTACACCTTC. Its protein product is CASSYSPTGGYGYTF.

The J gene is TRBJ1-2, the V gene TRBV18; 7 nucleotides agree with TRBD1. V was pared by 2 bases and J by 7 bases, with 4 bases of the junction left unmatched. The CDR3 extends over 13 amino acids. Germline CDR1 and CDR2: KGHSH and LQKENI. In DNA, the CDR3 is TGTGCCAGCTCACCATTAGGGGACAGTGGCTACACCTTC. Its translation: CASSPLGDSGYTF. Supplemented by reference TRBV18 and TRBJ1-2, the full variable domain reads NAGVMQNPRHLVRRRGQEARLRCSPMKGHSHVYWYRQLPEEGLKFMVYLQKENIIDESGMPKERFSAEFPKEGPSILRIQQVVRGDSAAYFCASSPLGDSGYTFGSGTRLTVV.

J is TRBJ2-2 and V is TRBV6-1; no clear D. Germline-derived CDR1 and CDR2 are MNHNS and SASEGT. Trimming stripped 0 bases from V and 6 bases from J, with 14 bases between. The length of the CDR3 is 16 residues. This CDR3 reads CASSEAYFLSAGELFF. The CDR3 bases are TGTGCCAGCAGTGAAGCATACTTCTTGTCGGCCGGGGAGCTGTTTTTT.

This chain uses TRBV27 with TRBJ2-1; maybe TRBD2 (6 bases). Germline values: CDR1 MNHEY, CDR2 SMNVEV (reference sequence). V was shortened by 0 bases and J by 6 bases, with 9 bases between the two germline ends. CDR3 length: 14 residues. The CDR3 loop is CASSLSGLPNEQFF. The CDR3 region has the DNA TGTGCCAGCAGTTTATCGGGACTGCCCAATGAGCAGTTCTTC.

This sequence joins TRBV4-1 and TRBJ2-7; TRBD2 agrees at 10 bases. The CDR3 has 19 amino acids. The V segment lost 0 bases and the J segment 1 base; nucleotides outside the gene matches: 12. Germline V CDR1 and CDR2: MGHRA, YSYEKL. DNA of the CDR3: TGCGCCAGCAGCCAAGACGTCCGGGTCGGGACTAGCGAGTCCTACGAGCAGTACTTC. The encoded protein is CASSQDVRVGTSESYEQYF.

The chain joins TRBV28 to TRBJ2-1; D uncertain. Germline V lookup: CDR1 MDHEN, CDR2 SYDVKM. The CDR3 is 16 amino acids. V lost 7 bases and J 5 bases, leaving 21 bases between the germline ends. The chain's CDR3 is CASNPHSNGPNNEQFF. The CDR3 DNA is TGTGCCAGCAACCCCCATTCTAATGGTCCGAACAATGAGCAGTTCTTC.

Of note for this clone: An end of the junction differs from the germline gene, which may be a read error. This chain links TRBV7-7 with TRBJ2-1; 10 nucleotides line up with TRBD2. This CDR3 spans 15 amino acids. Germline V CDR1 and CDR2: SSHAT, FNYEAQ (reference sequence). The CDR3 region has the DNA TGTGCTAGCAGCCTCACTAGCGGGACGTACAATGAGCAGTTCTTC. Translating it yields CASSLTSGTYNEQFF.

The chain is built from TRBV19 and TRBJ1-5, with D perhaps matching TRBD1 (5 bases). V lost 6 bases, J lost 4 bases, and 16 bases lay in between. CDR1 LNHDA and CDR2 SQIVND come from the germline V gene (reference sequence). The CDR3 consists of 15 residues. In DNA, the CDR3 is TGTGCCAGTAGGGACCACAGGTTCCCGAATCAGCCCCAGCATTTT. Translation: CASRDHRFPNQPQHF. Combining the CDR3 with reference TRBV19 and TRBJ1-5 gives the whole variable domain DGGITQSPKYLFRKEGQNVTLSCEQNLNHDAMYWYRQDPGQGLRLIYYSQIVNDFQKGDIAEGYSVSREKKESFPLTVTSAQKNPTAFYLCASRDHRFPNQPQHFGDGTRLSIL.

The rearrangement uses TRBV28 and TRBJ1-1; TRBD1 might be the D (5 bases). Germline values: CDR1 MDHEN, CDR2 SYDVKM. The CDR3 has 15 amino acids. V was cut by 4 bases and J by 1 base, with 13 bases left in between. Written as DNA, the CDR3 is TGTGCCAGCAGTTACTCAGGGCGGCCGAACACTGAAGCTTTCTTT. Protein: CASSYSGRPNTEAFF.